This TCR beta chain was identified during a study of T-cell reconstitution after alpha-beta-depleted transplantation in children (dated by TCRdb to the mid-2010s). Some background on the complete study: Using TCR repertoire profiling, the study quantitatively followed how T-cell immune reconstitution unfolded in children after TCRalphabeta/CD19-depleted allogeneic hematopoietic cell transplantation. Study-level results and caveats: In some patients, the high TCRbeta diversity seen at day 60 was put down to recipient T cells and intrathymic progenitors that had survived conditioning. Over subsequent months, a decline in hyperexpanded clone frequencies was noted, and after one year, T-cell counts and TCRbeta diversity were mostly ascribed to newly produced T cells. About two months after transplant, the apparently early recovery of alphabetaT-cell counts reportedly depended on just several hundred clones that had expanded rapidly and came from non-depleted graft cells.

Per the publication, the treatment or condition label means: allogeneic hematopoietic cell transplantation with graft depleted of TCRalphabeta T cells and CD19 B cells. TCRalphabeta/CD19-depleted allogeneic hematopoietic cell grafts were given to the transplant recipients, all of whom were children. V was cut back by 2 bases and J by 0 bases, leaving a gap of 5 bases between them. The germline V gene sets CDR1 to MNHEY and CDR2 to SVGEGT. The CDR3 contains 14 residues, cysteine and phenylalanine counted. CDR3 DNA is the only sequence kept; it has 42 bases, read in frame from the first base. Receptor libraries were prepared by PCR. TCRdb records Illumina HiSeq 2500 as the sequencer. Molecular barcoding was employed in the preparation of TCR libraries, with unique molecular identifiers being used to normalize TCRbeta repertoire quantification. The public reads were quality trimmed at Q25 with fastp and then assembled into clones with MiXCR by TCRdb, keeping productive beta chains. Each entry is one CDR3 protein sequence, shown with its most common DNA and genes. Present in this sample are fewer than 250,000 distinct CDR3 sequences, around a sixth of which were seen just once. Roughly two fifths of the sample is in the top ten clones.

This clonotype was counted a few times. Its antigen target is currently unknown. Within one base of it there is no much larger clone, and no base qualities were kept. The chain uses TRBV6-2 or TRBV6-3 and TRBJ1-5, with the D gene not confidently named. The source of this sequence is a male patient aged 2 to 10 who had a stem cell transplant for acute lymphoblastic leukemia, so the T cells may come from the graft donor. The sample here was PBMCs, mostly from graft donor cells, taken 360 days after TCRalphabeta/CD19-depleted stem cell transplant. The sequenced DNA: TGTGCCAGCAGTTACAGTAATAGCAATCAGCCCCAGCATTTT. It specifies CASSYSNSNQPQHF.